This entry features one T cell receptor (beta chain) sequence. Its antigen is currently unknown. This entry belongs to a study of T cells in Graves' hyperthyroidism and ophthalmopathy. The germline V and J ends were trimmed by 5 bases and 12 bases, with 11 bases remaining between them. Germline CDR1 and CDR2: SGHTA and FQGNSA. The length of the CDR3 is 11 residues. The source material, RNA transcripts, was used to amplify TCR beta CDR3 regions. Researchers ran a first-round RT-PCR on the TCR CDR3 using the HTBI primer set. One entry per CDR3 protein, called by TCRdb with MiXCR from the multiplex PCR reads. The table has approximately 570,000 distinct CDR3 sequences, approximately 20% seen once. General study points: Ophthalmopathy was told apart from stable hyperthyroidism by a 13 V-J model. Before onset, ophthalmopathy was predicted by the model a median approximately 6.6 months earlier.

With duration under 3 months, ophthalmopathy was active: Clinical Activity Score at least 3, NOSPECS at least 4. Diagnoses were made from clinical symptoms, serum measures (thyroxine and TRAb), thyroid ultrasound and orbital computed tomography. Material: blood. The sequence was collected from a man in his forties or fifties with Graves' ophthalmopathy. The rearrangement joins TRBV7-2 to TRBJ2-1, with no clear D. CDR3 in amino acids: CASSNYLMQFF. CDR3 DNA sequence: TGTGCCAGCAGCAACTACCTAATGCAGTTCTTC.